Detailed here is one T cell receptor (beta chain). No antigen is known for it. The germline V gene has CDR1 MDHEN and CDR2 SYDVKM. There are 13 residues in the CDR3. J lost 3 bases, V lost 6 bases, and 4 bases had no gene match. This specimen belongs to a study of identical twins. Study results and limitations: Researchers reported weaker excess twin sharing in beta out-of-frame sequences.

After template switching added a universal primer site, the resulting cDNA carried unique molecular identifiers. TCRdb passed the 5' RACE reads through MiXCR, listing each CDR3 protein once. Altogether 1.5 million to 2 million distinct CDR3 sequences are present, more than 30% being singletons, with the ten largest covering about 0.27%. The sample consisted of cord blood. This rearrangement joins TRBV28 to TRBJ2-5; 7 bases are shared with TRBD1. The sequence was obtained from a newborn girl in good health. CDR3 amino acids: CASRIQGEETQYF. Here the CDR3 DNA reads TGTGCCAGCAGAATCCAGGGGGAAGAGACCCAGTACTTC.